This T cell receptor (beta chain) derives from a study of identical twins. Germline trimming cut 10 bases from V and 3 bases from J; bases unmatched to any gene: 10. CDR3 length equals 14 residues. The germline V gene encodes CDR1 MRHNA and CDR2 SNTAGT. TCRdb re-derived calls from the 5' RACE reads in MiXCR, one entry per CDR3 protein. The data show 200,000 to 250,000 distinct CDR3 sequences, over 9.5% seen once. This sequence originates from a man over 45 in good health. Sequences were obtained from memory T cells sorted from blood. The chain recombines TRBV6-4 with TRBJ2-3, with 7 nucleotides matching TRBD1. CDR3 residues: CATRQGVGTDTQYF. In nucleotides, the CDR3 is TGTGCCACCCGACAGGGTGTCGGTACAGATACGCAGTATTTT.